A single sample gave rise to the 26 T cell receptor beta chains below, sequenced in a study of blood T cells in healthy people across ages. A second PCR, run for about 7 to 11 cycles, used a sample-barcoded 5' primer plus a J-beta primer mix. One entry per CDR3 protein results from TCRdb running MiXCR on the 5' RACE reads. Counted here are about 810,000 distinct CDR3 sequences, around 36% occurring once; the ten biggest clones make up 13%. Sequenced material: blood. The receptors originated from a man between 18 and 35 years old in good health.

There are many counts of this clonotype. This chain uses TRBV20-1 with TRBJ2-1; 8 bases line up with TRBD2. There are 15 residues in the CDR3. V lost 4 bases and J lost 4; bases outside the gene matches: 9. The germline CDR1 and CDR2 sequences are DFQATT and SNEGSKA (reference sequence). CDR3 DNA sequence: TGCAGTGCTATCCCGCCAGCGGGGGATTACAATGAGCAGTTCTTC. It translates to CSAIPPAGDYNEQFF.

V gene TRBV12-3 or TRBV12-4 combines with J gene TRBJ1-2; 10 nucleotides align to TRBD1. The J segment lost 4 bases and the V segment lost 6 bases, leaving 5 bases of the junction unmatched. The CDR3 contains 14 residues. The CDR3 DNA sequence: TGTGCCAGCAGACTGACAGGGGGCCTCTATGGCTACACCTTC. Translation gives CASRLTGGLYGYTF.

This clonotype was counted between two and nine times. The rearrangement joins TRBV5-1 to TRBJ1-1, with 10 bases aligning to TRBD1. The germline CDR1 and CDR2 sequences are SGHRS and YFSETQ. The CDR3 is 16 amino acids. J was trimmed by 5 bases and V by 4 bases; bases with no gene match: 11. CDR3 in amino acids: CASSLSTRTGGTEAFF. CDR3 nucleotide sequence: TGCGCCAGCAGCCTGTCGACCCGGACAGGGGGAACTGAAGCTTTCTTT.

The genes are TRBV20-1 and TRBJ1-5, with TRBD1 identical over 10 bases. Trimming took 6 bases from V and 7 from J; bases not matched to a gene: 6. CDR3 length equals 13 residues. Germline-derived CDR1 and CDR2 are DFQATT and SNEGSKA (reference sequence). The CDR3 loop reads CSAPGQGLQPQHF. CDR3 nucleotide sequence: TGCAGTGCGCCGGGACAGGGGTTACAGCCCCAGCATTTT.

The table lists this clonotype with a few counts. The chain has TRBV6-6 and TRBJ1-2; 8 bases match TRBD1. The CDR3 sequence is 12 residues long. The V gene's germline CDR1 is MNHNY and CDR2 SVGAGI (reference sequence). Trimming at V came to 10 bases and at J to 7 bases, leaving 8 bases not matched to a gene. The CDR3 sequence: CATLDREVGYTF. CDR3 sequence (DNA): TGTGCCACCCTGGACAGGGAGGTTGGCTACACCTTC.

The rearrangement uses TRBV5-6 and TRBJ2-1; perhaps TRBD1 as D (6 bases). Germline CDR1 reads SGHDT; CDR2 reads YYEEEE. The V and J ends lost 4 bases and 0 bases respectively, with 14 bases between them. The length of the CDR3 is 16 residues. In nucleotides, the CDR3 is TGTGCCAGCAGCCGAAGTGACAGGCCCTCCTACAATGAGCAGTTCTTC. This gives the protein CASSRSDRPSYNEQFF. The full variable domain, with the rest looked up from reference TRBV5-6 and TRBJ2-1, is DAGVTQSPTHLIKTRGQQVTLRCSPKSGHDTVSWYQQALGQGPQFIFQYYEEEERQRGNFPDRFSGHQFPNYSSELNVNALLLGDSALYLCASSRSDRPSYNEQFFGPGTRLTVL.

This clonotype turned up a few times. The J gene is TRBJ2-3, the V gene TRBV7-2; D is unresolved. Germline values: CDR1 SGHTA, CDR2 FQGNSA. The germline V and J ends were trimmed by 1 base and 4 bases, with 12 bases remaining between them. The CDR3 is 15 residues long. The CDR3 coding sequence is TGTGCCAGCAGCTTAGAACCAGTTAACGCAGATACGCAGTATTTT. Amino acids: CASSLEPVNADTQYF.

As regards this clonotype: This may be a read error, as it is one base from a much larger clone. The chain joins TRBV6-6 to TRBJ2-3, with D unclear. CDR3 length: 11 amino acids. Trimming took 6 bases from V and 10 from J, leaving 11 bases between them. Germline lookup yields CDR1 MNHNY and CDR2 SVGAGI (reference sequence). The CDR3 DNA reads as TGTGCCAGCAGCTCTTCCAATGCGCAGTATTTT. Its protein is CASSSSNAQYF.

In DNA, the CDR3 is TGTGCCAGCCGACCGCGGGGACGCACAGATACGCAGTATTTT. This gives the protein CASRPRGRTDTQYF. The chain combines TRBV7-8 with TRBJ2-3; D perhaps matches TRBD2 (6 bases). Germline lookup yields CDR1 SGHVS and CDR2 FQNEAQ. The CDR3 has 14 residues. The V end was cut by 8 bases, the J end by 1 base, with 13 bases between.

This clonotype was seen ten or more times. This sequence joins TRBV6-5 and TRBJ2-7; the D is unclear. The CDR3 contains 15 residues. Looked up from germline, CDR1 is MNHEY and CDR2 is SVGAGI. V lost 0 bases to trimming and J lost 7 bases, with 16 bases between them. DNA of the CDR3: TGTGCCAGCAGTTACTCGATTAGGGTAAAGGAAGAGCAGTACTTC. Translating it yields CASSYSIRVKEEQYF.

On this clonotype itself: Compared with germline, one end of the junction differs, possibly owing to a read error. This rearrangement joins TRBV4-2 to TRBJ2-1; D is unclear. Germline-derived CDR1 and CDR2 are LGHNA and YNFKEQ. There are 13 residues in the CDR3. In nucleotides, the CDR3 is TGTGTCAGCAGCCGGGTCCTCTACAATGAGCAGTTCTTC. It translates to CVSSRVLYNEQFF.

The genes are TRBV7-9 and TRBJ2-3, with 11 bases identical to TRBD2. The CDR3 contains 19 residues. CDR1 SEHNR and CDR2 FQNEAQ come from the germline V gene (reference sequence). V was clipped by 4 bases and J by 1 base; unmatched bases: 13. The CDR3 region has the DNA TGTGCCAGCAGCTCAAATAACCCTTCGACTAGCGGGGGCACAGATACGCAGTATTTT. It translates to CASSSNNPSTSGGTDTQYF.

J is TRBJ1-6 and V is TRBV19; the D gene is possibly TRBD1 (5 bases). CDR3 length: 17 amino acids. The germline CDR1 and CDR2 sequences are LNHDA and SQIVND (reference sequence). V was cut by 5 bases and J by 5 bases, with 19 bases left in between. CDR3 in amino acids: CASSPTGRDGDNSPLHF. The CDR3 DNA follows: TGTGCCAGTAGTCCTACAGGCCGGGACGGCGATAATTCACCCCTCCACTTT.

On this clonotype itself: This may arise from a read error, as a much more abundant clone is one base away. This sequence joins TRBV2 and TRBJ2-1, with TRBD1 matching 8 bases. With V trimmed by 11 bases and J by 10 bases, 13 bases remained unmatched. Germline V gives CDR1 SNHLY, CDR2 FYNNEI. This CDR3 has 13 amino acids. The chain's CDR3 is CAGSGQGSYEQFF. For the CDR3, the DNA is TGTGCCGGAAGCGGACAGGGTAGTTACGAGCAGTTCTTC.

The rearrangement joins TRBV28 to TRBJ2-6; 9 bases fit TRBD1. The CDR3 runs 19 residues. Germline V lookup: CDR1 MDHEN, CDR2 SYDVKM. V dropped 6 bases and J dropped 0; count of bases not matched to a gene: 12. CDR3 region: CASRVTGGPSNSGANVLTF. The DNA of the CDR3 is TGTGCCAGCAGAGTAACAGGGGGCCCTTCCAACTCTGGGGCCAACGTCCTGACTTTC. Using reference TRBV28 and TRBJ2-6 for the parts outside the CDR3, the full variable domain is DVKVTQSSRYLVKRTGEKVFLECVQDMDHENMFWYRQDPGLGLRLIYFSYDVKMKEKGDIPEGYSVSREKKERFSLILESASTNQTSMYLCASRVTGGPSNSGANVLTFGAGSRLTVL.

This clonotype was found a few times. J is TRBJ1-1 and V is TRBV6-5, with 10 bases matching TRBD1. The CDR3 is 15 residues long. V lost 5 bases and J lost 7; bases outside the gene matches: 10. Germline CDR1 reads MNHEY; CDR2 reads SVGAGI. The CDR3 DNA reads as TGTGCCAGCAGTAACCGGAGACAGGGGGCTGGTGAAGCTTTCTTT. Its translation is CASSNRRQGAGEAFF.

This clonotype was found many times. V is TRBV5-6 and J is TRBJ2-7; D is uncertain. Germline V lookup: CDR1 SGHDT, CDR2 YYEEEE. With 0 bases removed from V and 7 bases from J, the gap between germline ends came to 8 bases. CDR3 length equals 12 residues. The DNA for the CDR3 is TGTGCCAGCAGCTTGGCCGCAAGGGAGCAGTACTTC. Protein: CASSLAAREQYF.

This clonotype has a handful of counts. This chain uses TRBV20-1 with TRBJ1-4; the D is unclear. The CDR3 is 14 amino acids. Per the germline V gene, CDR1 is DFQATT and CDR2 is SNEGSKA (reference sequence). Trimming stripped 0 bases from V and 6 bases from J, with 11 bases between. Written as DNA, the CDR3 is TGCAGTGCTAGAGATGCCGGGCGGTATGAAAAACTGTTTTTT. Translation: CSARDAGRYEKLFF.

The rearrangement joins TRBV21-1 to TRBJ1-2; TRBD1, the table's D call, lacks a check against the DNA. TRBV21-1 is marked as a pseudogene. The CDR3 runs to 14 residues. CDR3 residues: CASSKTRQGYGYTF. The DNA of the CDR3 is TGTGCCAGCAGCAAGACTCGACAGGGATATGGCTACACCTTC.

This clonotype was counted between two and nine times. The chain is built from TRBV10-2 and TRBJ2-7, with 7 bases that match TRBD2. The V gene end was trimmed by 4 bases and the J gene end by 4 bases; junction bases not matched to a gene: 10. CDR1 and CDR2 (germline): WSHSY, SAAADI. This CDR3 has 15 residues. The CDR3 DNA reads as TGCGCCAGCAGTGGCACCTCTAGGGGAGGGTACGAGCAGTACTTC. Translating gives CASSGTSRGGYEQYF.

This clonotype was observed a handful of times. The chain employs TRBV20-1 and TRBJ1-5, with TRBD1 matching over 7 bases. Germline values: CDR1 DFQATT, CDR2 SNEGSKA (reference sequence). The CDR3 contains 17 residues. V shed 6 bases, J shed 0 bases, and the junction held 14 bases outside the gene matches. The CDR3 is CSAHRTGGGYSNQPQHF. The CDR3 DNA is TGCAGTGCACACAGGACAGGTGGGGGGTATAGCAATCAGCCCCAGCATTTT.

This clonotype has only a few counts. The CDR3 is CASIPTGDNQPQHF. The CDR3 DNA follows: TGTGCCAGCATCCCGACAGGGGACAATCAGCCCCAGCATTTT. The chain couples TRBV6-6 to TRBJ1-5; 8 bases match TRBD1. From germline, CDR1 is MNHNY and CDR2 SVGAGI (reference sequence). The CDR3 runs 14 residues. J lost 3 bases, V lost 7 bases, and 5 bases had no gene match.

This clonotype was seen only a few times. The V call is TRBV4-3, the J call TRBJ1-1, with D unresolved. The germline V and J ends were trimmed by 4 bases and 3 bases, with 15 bases remaining between them. Germline V gene data show CDR1 as LGHNA and CDR2 as YSLEER. The CDR3 is 15 amino acids. CDR3 amino acids: CASSPPEGGHTEAFF. The CDR3, as DNA: TGCGCCAGCAGCCCCCCGGAGGGAGGACACACTGAAGCTTTCTTT.

V and J are TRBV24-1 and TRBJ1-5; the D gene is possibly TRBD1 (6 bases). V was cut by 5 bases and J by 5 bases, with 18 bases left in between. Germline-derived CDR1 and CDR2 are KGHDR and SFDVKD. This CDR3 region has 16 residues. The CDR3 bases are TGTGCCACCAGTGCCTCAACGTGGGGGCAACATCAGCCCCAGCATTTT. Protein: CATSASTWGQHQPQHF.

The chain uses TRBV29-1 and TRBJ2-4; D perhaps matches TRBD1 (5 bases). The end of the DNA aligns better with TRBJ2-7, so the J call may be wrong. The CDR3 contains 14 residues. Germline CDR1 is SQVTM and CDR2 is ANQGSEA. As DNA, the CDR3 is TGCAGCGTTGAGGGATTTGGGGCCACCTACGAGCAGTACTTC. It encodes CSVEGFGATYEQYF.

There are a few counts of this clonotype. The J gene is TRBJ2-3, the V gene TRBV20-1, with a tentative D call TRBD2 (5 bases). CDR3 length: 15 residues. V was trimmed by 5 bases and J by 0 bases, leaving 15 bases between them. The germline CDR1 and CDR2 sequences are DFQATT and SNEGSKA (reference sequence). Written as DNA, the CDR3 is TGCAGTGCTTCCCGGACTTATACTAGCACAGATACGCAGTATTTT. Its protein is CSASRTYTSTDTQYF.